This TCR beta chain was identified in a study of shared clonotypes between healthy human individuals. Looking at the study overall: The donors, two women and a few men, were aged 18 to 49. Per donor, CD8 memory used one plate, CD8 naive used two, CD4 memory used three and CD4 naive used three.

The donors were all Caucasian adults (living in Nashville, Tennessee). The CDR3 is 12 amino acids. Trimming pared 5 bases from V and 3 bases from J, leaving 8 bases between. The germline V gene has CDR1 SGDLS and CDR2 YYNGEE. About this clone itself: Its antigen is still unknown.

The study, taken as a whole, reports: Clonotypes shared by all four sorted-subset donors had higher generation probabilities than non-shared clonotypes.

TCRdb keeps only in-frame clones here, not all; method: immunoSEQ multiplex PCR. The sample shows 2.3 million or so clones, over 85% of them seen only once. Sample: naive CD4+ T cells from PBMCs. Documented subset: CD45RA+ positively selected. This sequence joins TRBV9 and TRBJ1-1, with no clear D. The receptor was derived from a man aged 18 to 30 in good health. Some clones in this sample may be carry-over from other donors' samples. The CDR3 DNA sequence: TGTGCCAGCAGTTTCGATGACACTGAAGCTTTCTTT. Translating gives CASSFDDTEAFF.